This TCR beta chain was recorded in a study of shared clonotypes between healthy human individuals. Whole-study findings and limits: Donor scarcity curtailed the genetic and exposure-history diversity represented herein. Memory subsets generally showed smaller estimated richness than naive subsets did. Against clonotypes common to all four donors, non-shared ones had lower generation probabilities.

V trimming: 3 bases; J trimming: 4 bases; junction bases outside the gene matches: 8. Germline V gene sequence: CDR1 SGHAT, CDR2 FQNNGV. The CDR3 runs 16 residues. Among the donors, all were Caucasian adults who lived in Nashville, Tennessee. Profiling relied on immunoSEQ multiplex PCR, and the TCRdb table lists in-frame clones only, not all of them. The data show 2 million to 2.5 million clones, over 85% seen once. On this clone itself: Its antigen is not identified.

This TCR came from a man aged 18 to 30 in good health. Some clones in this sample may be carry-over from other donors' samples. The chain recombines TRBV11-2 with TRBJ2-7, with 11 bases matching TRBD2. Sample: naive CD4+ T cells from PBMCs. Indicated subset: CD45RA+ positively selected. Here the CDR3 DNA reads TGTGCCAGCAGCTTCTGGACTAGCGGGTTTGGTTACGAGCAGTACTTC. Its protein is CASSFWTSGFGYEQYF.